This passage covers 7 T cell receptor beta chains from one sample sequenced in a study of T cell repertoires in cytomegalovirus infection. MiXCR was run by TCRdb on the reads, yielding one entry per CDR3 protein. This table has about 890,000 distinct CDR3 sequences, approximately 32% appearing once. These receptors have no known antigen. The input for sequencing was cultured CD8+ T cells from PBMCs, taken from culture after CMV antigen stimulation. These receptors were obtained from a human donor in good health (CMV status not recorded). Some clones in this sample may be carry-over from other donors' samples.

This clonotype was seen at least ten times. The chain combines TRBV19 with TRBJ2-3; the D call may be TRBD1 or TRBD2 (6 bases each). V gave up 6 bases and J gave up 6 bases, with 25 bases separating them. The CDR3 runs to 17 residues. Germline loops: CDR1 LNHDA, CDR2 SQIVND (reference sequence). In DNA, the CDR3 is TGTGCCAGTAGCCTACGGGGGCGCGCCCCTCAGTCGGATACGCAGTATTTT. Encoded protein: CASSLRGRAPQSDTQYF.

This clonotype was counted ten times or more. This chain uses TRBV7-9 with TRBJ2-7; D possibly corresponds to TRBD2 (5 bases). This CDR3 is 13 amino acids long. V was clipped by 3 bases and J by 1 base, with 7 bases between them. Germline loops: CDR1 SEHNR, CDR2 FQNEAQ (reference sequence). CDR3: CASSFGESYEQYF. The CDR3 nucleotides read TGTGCCAGCAGCTTTGGGGAGTCCTACGAGCAGTACTTC.

CDR3 DNA sequence: TGTGCCAGCAGCTTAGGGACAGGGGGCGCTTCACCCCTCCACTTT. The encoded protein is CASSLGTGGASPLHF. The V call is TRBV7-6, the J call TRBJ1-6; 11 positions match TRBD1. CDR1 SGHVS and CDR2 FNYEAQ come from the germline V gene. This CDR3 comprises 15 residues. After removal of 1 base from V and 9 bases from J, the junction contained 2 bases not matched to a gene.

This chain uses TRBV27 with TRBJ2-1; 8 positions agree with TRBD1. V dropped 0 bases and J dropped 9; count of bases not matched to a gene: 10. The CDR3 contains 16 residues. Germline CDR1 MNHEY, CDR2 SMNVEV (reference sequence). DNA for the CDR3: TGTGCCAGCAGTTTATCAGGACAGGGTTGGTATTTTGAGCAGTTCTTC. This encodes CASSLSGQGWYFEQFF.

This clonotype has ten or more counts. The chain combines TRBV7-2 with TRBJ2-3; weak D call: TRBD1 (5 bases). The V end was cut by 5 bases, the J end by 0 bases, with 18 bases between. The CDR3 extends over 17 amino acids. Germline loops: CDR1 SGHTA, CDR2 FQGNSA. For the CDR3, the DNA is TGTGCCAGCAGCCATTACCCGGCAGGGCCAAGCACAGATACGCAGTATTTT. This sequence encodes CASSHYPAGPSTDTQYF.

The chain employs TRBV7-6 and TRBJ2-1; TRBD1 aligns across 10 bases. The ends lost 5 bases at V and 2 bases at J; junction bases unmatched: 9. The CDR3 has 17 amino acids. Germline lookup yields CDR1 SGHVS and CDR2 FNYEAQ. The DNA for the CDR3 is TGTGCCAGCAGCCCGACTGCCGGGACAGGGGCCTACAATGAGCAGTTCTTC. Amino acid sequence: CASSPTAGTGAYNEQFF.

This clonotype was recorded at least ten times. The chain has TRBV7-9 and TRBJ1-1; D might be TRBD1 (5 bases). The CDR3 sequence is 13 residues long. The germline CDR1 and CDR2 sequences are SEHNR and FQNEAQ (reference sequence). With 2 bases removed from V and 5 bases from J, the gap between germline ends came to 9 bases. The CDR3 DNA reads TGTGCCAGCAGCTTACCGGGGGATACTGAAGCTTTCTTT. Protein product: CASSLPGDTEAFF.